This T cell receptor beta chain emerged from a study of shared clonotypes between healthy human individuals. Across the whole study: Ranging from 18 to 49 in age, donors were a couple of women and a few men.

This clone was seen more than once but under ten times. V gave up 3 bases and J gave up 5 bases; unmatched junction bases: 6. The CDR3 loop spans 15 amino acids. Germline CDR1 SGHNT, CDR2 YYREEE (reference sequence). Assay execution took place at the deep level. Here immunoSEQ multiplex PCR was the method, and the copy in TCRdb shows in-frame clones only, minus some. The table includes 400,000 to 600,000 clones, roughly 79% detected once. The sample was PBMCs. The source is a woman in her 40s in good health. Some clones in this sample may be carry-over from other donors' samples. The chain joins TRBV5-4 to TRBJ1-4, with 8 nucleotides matching TRBD1. CDR3: CASSSGGATNEKLFF. DNA for the CDR3: TGTGCCAGCAGCTCAGGGGGCGCCACCAATGAAAAACTGTTTTTT. The full variable domain, with the rest looked up from reference TRBV5-4 and TRBJ1-4, is ETGVTQSPTHLIKTRGQQVTLRCSSQSGHNTVSWYQQALGQGPQFIFQYYREEENGRGNFPPRFSGLQFPNYSSELNVNALELDDSALYLCASSSGGATNEKLFFGSGTQLSVL.